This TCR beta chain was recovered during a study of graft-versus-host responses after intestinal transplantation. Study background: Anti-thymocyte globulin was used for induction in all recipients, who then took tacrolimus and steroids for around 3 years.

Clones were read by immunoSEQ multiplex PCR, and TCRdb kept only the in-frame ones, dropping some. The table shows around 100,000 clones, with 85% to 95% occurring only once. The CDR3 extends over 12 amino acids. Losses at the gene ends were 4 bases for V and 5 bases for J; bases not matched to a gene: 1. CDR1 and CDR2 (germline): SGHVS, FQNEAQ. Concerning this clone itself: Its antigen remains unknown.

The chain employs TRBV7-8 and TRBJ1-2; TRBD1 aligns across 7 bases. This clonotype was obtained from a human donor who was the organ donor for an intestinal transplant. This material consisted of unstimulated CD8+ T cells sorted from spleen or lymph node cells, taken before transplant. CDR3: CASSSGGYGYTF. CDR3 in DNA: TGTGCCAGCAGCTCAGGGGGTTATGGCTACACCTTC.